This T cell receptor beta chain came from a study of blood T cells in healthy people across ages. Across the whole study: Using template switching, researchers captured about one barcoded beta molecule for each two T cells.

Alongside a J-beta primer mix, a sample-barcoded 5' primer served in a second PCR lasting about 7 to 12 cycles. MiXCR, applied by TCRdb to the 5' RACE reads, yields one record per CDR3 protein. The table includes roughly 1,700,000 distinct CDR3 sequences, about 28% detected once. The people who gave samples were healthy Caucasians from Russia, aged roughly 6 to 90. The germline V gene encodes CDR1 SGHRS and CDR2 YFSETQ. CDR3 length: 15 residues. Trimming cost V 0 bases and J 11 bases, with 15 bases left between them. In the case of this clonotype: Its antigen is as yet unknown.

Broader study findings: Total diversity from one million sequenced T cells was likely underestimated.

Source material: blood. This clonotype was obtained from a woman in her twenties or thirties in good health. The V gene is TRBV5-1, the J gene TRBJ1-6, with D possibly TRBD1 on 5 matching bases. CDR3 sequence (DNA): TGCGCCAGCAGCTTGGATCAGGGTATGGGCACACCCCTCCACTTT. This codes for CASSLDQGMGTPLHF.